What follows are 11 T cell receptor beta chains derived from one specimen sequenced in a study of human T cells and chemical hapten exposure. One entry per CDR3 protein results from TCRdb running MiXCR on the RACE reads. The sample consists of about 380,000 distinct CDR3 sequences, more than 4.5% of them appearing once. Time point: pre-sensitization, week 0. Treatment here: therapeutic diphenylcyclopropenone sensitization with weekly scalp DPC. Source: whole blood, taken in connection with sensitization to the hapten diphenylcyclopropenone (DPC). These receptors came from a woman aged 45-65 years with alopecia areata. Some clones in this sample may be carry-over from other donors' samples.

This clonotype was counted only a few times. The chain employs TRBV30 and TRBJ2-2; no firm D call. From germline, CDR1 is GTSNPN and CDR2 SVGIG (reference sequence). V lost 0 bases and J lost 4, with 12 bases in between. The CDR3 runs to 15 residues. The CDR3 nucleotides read TGTGCCTGGAGTGTAGCCGGGTCACGCACCGGGGAGCTGTTTTTT. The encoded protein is CAWSVAGSRTGELFF.

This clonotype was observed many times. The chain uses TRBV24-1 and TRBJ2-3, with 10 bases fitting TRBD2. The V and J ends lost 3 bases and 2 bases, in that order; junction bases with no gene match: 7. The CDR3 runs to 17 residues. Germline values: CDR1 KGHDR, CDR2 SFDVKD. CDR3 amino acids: CATSDRPGTSDTDTQYF. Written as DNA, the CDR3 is TGTGCCACCAGTGATCGGCCTGGGACTAGCGACACAGATACGCAGTATTTT.

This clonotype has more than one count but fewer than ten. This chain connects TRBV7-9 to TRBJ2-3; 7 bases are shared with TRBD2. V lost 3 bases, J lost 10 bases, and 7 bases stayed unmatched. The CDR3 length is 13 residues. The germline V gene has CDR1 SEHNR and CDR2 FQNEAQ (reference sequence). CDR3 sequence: CASSLELGGAQYF. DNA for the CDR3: TGTGCCAGCAGCTTGGAACTGGGGGGGGCGCAGTATTTT.

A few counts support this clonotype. In nucleotides, the CDR3 is TGTGCCAGCAGCGTTCTGCGGGACAGAGCCAAAAACATTCAGTACTTC. Its translation: CASSVLRDRAKNIQYF. The chain joins TRBV5-6 to TRBJ2-4; TRBD1 might be the D (7 bases). The CDR3 length is 16 residues. The V end was cut by 4 bases, the J end by 0 bases, with 14 bases between. In germline, CDR1 is SGHDT, CDR2 YYEEEE.

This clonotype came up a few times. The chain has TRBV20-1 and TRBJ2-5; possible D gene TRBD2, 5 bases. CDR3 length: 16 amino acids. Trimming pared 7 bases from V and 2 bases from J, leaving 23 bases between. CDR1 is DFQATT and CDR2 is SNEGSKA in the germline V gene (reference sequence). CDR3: CSGSLQGGRGQETQYF. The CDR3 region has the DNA TGCAGTGGCAGTCTTCAAGGCGGGCGCGGGCAAGAGACCCAGTACTTC.

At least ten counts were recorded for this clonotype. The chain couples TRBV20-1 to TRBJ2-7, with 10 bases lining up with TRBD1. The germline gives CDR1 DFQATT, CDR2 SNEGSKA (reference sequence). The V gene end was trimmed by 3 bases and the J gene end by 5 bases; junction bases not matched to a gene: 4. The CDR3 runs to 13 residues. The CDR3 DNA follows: TGCAGTGCTAGGACAGGGGGCAAGGACGAGCAGTACTTC. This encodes CSARTGGKDEQYF.

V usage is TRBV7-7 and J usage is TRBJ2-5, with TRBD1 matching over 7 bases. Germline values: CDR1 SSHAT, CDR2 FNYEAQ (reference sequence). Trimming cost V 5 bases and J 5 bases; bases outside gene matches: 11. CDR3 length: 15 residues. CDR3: CASSLRTGVGETQYF. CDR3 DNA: TGTGCCAGCAGCCTTCGCACAGGGGTTGGGGAGACCCAGTACTTC. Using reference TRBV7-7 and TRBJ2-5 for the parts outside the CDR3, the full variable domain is GAGVSQSPRYKVTKRGQDVTLRCDPISSHATLYWYQQALGQGPEFLTYFNYEAQPDKSGLPSDRFSAERPEGSISTLTIQRTEQRDSAMYRCASSLRTGVGETQYFGPGTRLLVL.

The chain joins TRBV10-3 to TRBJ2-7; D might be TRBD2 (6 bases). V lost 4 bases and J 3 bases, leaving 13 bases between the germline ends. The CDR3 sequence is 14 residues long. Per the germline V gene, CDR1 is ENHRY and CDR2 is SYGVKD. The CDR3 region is CAISAGREDYEQYF. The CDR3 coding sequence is TGTGCCATCAGTGCGGGCAGGGAGGACTACGAGCAGTACTTC.

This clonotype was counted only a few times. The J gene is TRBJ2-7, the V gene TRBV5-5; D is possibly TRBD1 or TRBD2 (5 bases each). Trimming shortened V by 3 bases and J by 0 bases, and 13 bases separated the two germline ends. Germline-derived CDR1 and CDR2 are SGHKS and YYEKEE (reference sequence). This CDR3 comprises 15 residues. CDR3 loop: CASSSSWTPSYEQYF. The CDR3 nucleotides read TGTGCCAGCAGCTCTAGCTGGACACCCTCCTACGAGCAGTACTTC. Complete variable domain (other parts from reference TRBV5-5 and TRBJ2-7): DAGVTQSPTHLIKTRGQQVTLRCSPISGHKSVSWYQQVLGQGPQFIFQYYEKEERGRGNFPDRFSARQFPNYSSELNVNALLLGDSALYLCASSSSWTPSYEQYFGPGTRLTVT.

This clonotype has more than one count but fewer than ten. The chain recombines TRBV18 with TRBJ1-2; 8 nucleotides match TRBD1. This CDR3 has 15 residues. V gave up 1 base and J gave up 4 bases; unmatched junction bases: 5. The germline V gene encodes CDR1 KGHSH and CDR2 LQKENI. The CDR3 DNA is TGTGCCAGCTCACCACGACAGGGGAAGATCTATGGCTACACCTTC. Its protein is CASSPRQGKIYGYTF.

Here the CDR3 reads CASSSGQVSSSTDTQYF. The CDR3 region has the DNA TGTGCCAGCAGCTCCGGACAGGTTTCCTCTAGCACAGATACGCAGTATTTT. The rearrangement links TRBV6-6 to TRBJ2-3, with TRBD1 matching over 7 bases. In germline, CDR1 is MNHNY, CDR2 SVGAGI (reference sequence). V lost 6 bases to trimming and J lost 0 bases; unmatched junction nucleotides: 12. The CDR3 spans 17 residues.